This T cell receptor beta chain was captured in a study of blood T cell repertoires in COVID-19. About the study: Samples came from the United States, Italy and Spain, spanning acute and convalescent COVID-19. The cDNA or gDNA used as material had been derived from T cells, B-cell-depleted T cells, or PBMCs.

Profiled with immunoSEQ multiplex PCR; TCRdb holds only in-frame clones, not every one. The table shows 360,000 or so clones, with roughly 87% occurring only once. This clone occurred a few times. The germline V gene has CDR1 LGHDT and CDR2 YNNKEL (reference sequence). The CDR3 runs 16 residues. V lost 3 bases and J lost 5, with 19 bases in between. Material for sequencing was peripheral blood. The V and J genes are TRBV3-1 (or the pseudogene TRBV3-2) and TRBJ2-5; weak D call: TRBD2 (6 bases). This TCR came from an older woman with COVID-19, enrolled during active disease. CDR3 bases: TGTGCCAGCAGCCACCAGGCGGCGGGGTACTTTGAGACCCAGTACTTC. Protein product: CASSHQAAGYFETQYF.